This paragraph covers one TCR beta chain sequence. Clones were sequenced by immunoSEQ multiplex PCR, and TCRdb holds only the in-frame ones, with some missing. The sample consists of approximately 50,000 clones, 90% to 95% of them appearing once. The data are from a study of T cell changes during pregnancy in multiple sclerosis. From germline, CDR1 is SGHRS and CDR2 YFSETQ. V was clipped by 5 bases and J by 1 base, with 12 bases between them. The CDR3 has 15 residues. The receptor was derived from a female donor with multiple sclerosis, enrolled in a pregnancy study. V and J are TRBV5-1 and TRBJ2-2; tentative D call: TRBD1 (5 bases). Sequenced here: CD4+ T cells from peripheral blood mononuclear cells, sampled after pregnancy. The chain's CDR3 is CASRSQGLNTGELFF. The DNA for the CDR3 is TGCGCCAGCAGATCCCAGGGATTGAACACCGGGGAGCTGTTTTTT. The full variable domain, rest sourced from reference TRBV5-1 and TRBJ2-2, is KAGVTQTPRYLIKTRGQQVTLSCSPISGHRSVSWYQQTPGQGLQFLFEYFSETQRNKGNFPGRFSGRQFSNSRSEMNVSTLELGDSALYLCASRSQGLNTGELFFGEGSRLTVL.